The 25 T cell receptor beta chains given below trace back to one sample, sequenced in a study of T cell clonality in common variable immunodeficiency. Using immunoSEQ multiplex PCR, the repertoire was profiled, and TCRdb retains in-frame clones only, with some absent. The profile covers around 40,000 clones, none occurring a single time. Sequenced: peripheral blood mononuclear cells. These receptors were collected from a person aged 18-70 years in good health.

The sample holds a few counts of this clone. The CDR3 end falls 3 residues outside the read, so it is completed with the germline J gene. The chain couples TRBV7-9 to TRBJ2-1, with D unresolved. This CDR3 is built from 11 residues. The V end lost 5 bases, the J end lost 8 bases, and 7 bases lay between the germline ends. Germline CDR1 is SEHNR and CDR2 is FQNEAQ (reference sequence). CDR3: CASSPRYEQFF. The CDR3 bases that were read are TGTGCCAGCAGCCCCCGTTATGAG. The whole variable domain, remainder taken from reference TRBV7-9 and TRBJ2-1, is DTGVSQNPRHKITKRGQNVTFRCDPISEHNRLYWYRQTLGQGPEFLTYFQNEAQLEKSRLLSDRFSAERPKGSFSTLEIQRTEQGDSAMYLCASSPRYEQFFGPGTRLTVL.

This clone was seen ten or more times. From the germline J gene comes the end of the CDR3, since the read stops 3 residues before it. The gene calls are TRBV2 and TRBJ2-1; D not certain. Deletions cut 7 bases from V and 5 bases from J, with 6 bases between. Germline lookup yields CDR1 SNHLY and CDR2 FYNNEI. The CDR3 spans 11 residues. The sequenced part of the CDR3 DNA is TGTGCCAGCACTATTGACAATGAG. It specifies CASTIDNE. The full CDR3 reads CASTIDNEQFF.

This clone showed up many times. The read ends 3 residues before the CDR3 terminus; that terminus is restored from the germline J gene. This rearrangement joins TRBV5-8 to TRBJ1-5, with D possibly being TRBD1 (5 bases). Trimming took off 2 bases at V and 4 bases at J, with 10 bases between the two ends. This CDR3 is 14 amino acids long. Germline V gives CDR1 SGHTS, CDR2 YDEGEE. This CDR3 reads CASSLMGGNQPQHF. The CDR3 DNA, read in part, is TGTGCCAGCAGCTTAATGGGGGGGAATCAGCCC.

This clone was observed many times. The observed sequence ends 3 residues before the CDR3 terminus, with the missing tail filled in from the germline J gene. The chain uses TRBV20-1 and TRBJ2-3, with 11 bases lining up with TRBD2. The V gene end was trimmed by 6 bases and the J gene end by 0 bases; junction bases not matched to a gene: 11. The CDR3 is 17 amino acids. Germline V gene sequence: CDR1 DFQATT, CDR2 SNEGSKA (reference sequence). CDR3 loop: CSATTSGATSSTDTQYF. Incomplete CDR3 DNA: TGCAGTGCCACGACTAGCGGGGCGACATCTAGCACAGATACG.

This clone was seen repeatedly, ten times or more. The sequenced fragment ends 3 residues before the CDR3 boundary, so the rest is inferred from the germline J gene. The chain is built from TRBV5-6 and TRBJ2-1; D not resolved. CDR3 length: 12 amino acids. Trimming left V 5 bases short and J 3 bases short, with 6 bases between. Germline CDR1 and CDR2: SGHDT and YYEEEE. CDR3 DNA, as far as it was read: TGTGCCAGCAGTCTACTCTACAATGAG. Its protein is CASSLLYNE. The entire CDR3 protein reads CASSLLYNEQFF.

Many counts were recorded for this clone. The missing CDR3 end, 3 residues past where the read stops, is filled in from the germline J gene. V and J are TRBV2 and TRBJ1-6, with D possibly being TRBD1 (5 bases). Germline CDR1 is SNHLY and CDR2 is FYNNEI. Trimming shortened V by 10 bases and J by 9 bases, and 19 bases separated the two germline ends. This CDR3 has 14 residues. The part of the CDR3 DNA that was read is TGTGCCACCGTACAGGCGGGGGTCAGTTCACCC. Amino acid sequence: CATVQAGVSSP. The full CDR3 protein is CATVQAGVSSPLHF. Using reference TRBV2 and TRBJ1-6 for the parts outside the CDR3, the full variable domain is EPEVTQTPSHQVTQMGQEVILRCVPISNHLYFYWYRQILGQKVEFLVSFYNNEISEKSEIFDDQFSVERPDGSNFTLKIRSTKLEDSAMYFCATVQAGVSSPLHFGNGTRLTVT.

Ten or more counts support this clone. The CDR3 is cut off 3 residues early in the read; its end comes from the germline J gene. The chain joins TRBV7-9 to TRBJ1-4; 7 bases are shared with TRBD1. V shed 4 bases, J shed 8 bases, and the junction held 7 bases outside the gene matches. The germline V gene encodes CDR1 SEHNR and CDR2 FQNEAQ (reference sequence). This CDR3 contains 14 residues. The part of the CDR3 DNA that was read is TGTGCCAGCAGCTCCACAGGGGTAGTGGAAAAA. Its protein product is CASSSTGVVEK. The CDR3 in its entirety is CASSSTGVVEKLFF.

This clone was seen at least ten times. The read terminates 3 residues before the CDR3 end, so the remaining end is supplied by the germline J gene. The chain links TRBV7-9 to TRBJ2-1; a possible D gene is TRBD1 (5 bases). CDR3 length: 15 amino acids. V dropped 6 bases and J dropped 6 bases, with 18 bases sitting between them. The germline CDR1 and CDR2 sequences are SEHNR and FQNEAQ (reference sequence). The covered CDR3 bases are TGTGCCAGCAGTTCAGGGTTAATATATGGCAATGAG. Protein product: CASSSGLIYGNE. The CDR3 as a whole reads CASSSGLIYGNEQFF.

This clone has ten or more counts. The DNA ends 3 residues before the CDR3 does, and the rest of the CDR3 is filled in from the germline J gene. The chain employs TRBV14 and TRBJ2-4; 9 bases agree with TRBD1. Germline assignment: CDR1 SGHDN and CDR2 FVKESK. V lost 4 bases to trimming and J lost 2 bases; unmatched junction nucleotides: 6. There are 16 residues in the CDR3. The CDR3 loop is CASSRTQGASKNIQYF. The CDR3 bases that were read are TGTGCCAGCAGCCGTACACAGGGGGCGTCCAAAAACATT.

Many counts were recorded for this clone. The read ends 3 residues shy of where the CDR3 ends; the end is completed using the germline J gene. The J gene is TRBJ2-2, the V gene TRBV19; 16 nucleotides line up with TRBD2. There are 19 residues in the CDR3. Trimming removed 1 base from V and 2 bases from J; junction bases left unmatched: 4. Germline values: CDR1 LNHDA, CDR2 SQIVND (reference sequence). Here the CDR3 reads CASSIGGLAGGLNTGELFF. CDR3 bases read: TGTGCCAGTAGTATAGGGGGACTAGCGGGGGGGCTTAACACCGGGGAG.

Ten or more counts support this clone. The CDR3 goes on 3 residues after the read ends, and that part is filled in from the germline J gene. The chain combines TRBV5-4 with TRBJ1-1; maybe TRBD1 (6 bases). V gave up 1 base and J gave up 4 bases, with 17 bases separating them. The CDR3 extends over 16 amino acids. Per germline, CDR1 SGHNT and CDR2 YYREEE (reference sequence). The chain's CDR3 is CASSLKGGAGGTEAFF. CDR3 bases read: TGTGCCAGCAGCTTGAAGGGGGGGGCTGGAGGCACTGAA.

This clone was seen a few times. The read terminates 3 residues before the CDR3 end, so the remaining end is supplied by the germline J gene. The chain links TRBV7-8 to TRBJ1-2; D is uncertain. Looked up from germline, CDR1 is SGHVS and CDR2 is FQNEAQ. The CDR3 runs 16 residues. CDR3 loop: CASSNGLAVSSYDYTF. The part of the CDR3 DNA that was read is TGTGCCAGCAGCAACGGGCTAGCGGTTAGCTCCTACGAC.

This clone has ten or more counts. Sequencing ends 3 residues short of the CDR3 end; the germline J gene provides the rest. The rearrangement links TRBV20-1 to TRBJ2-3; TRBD2 might be the D (6 bases). V was trimmed by 2 bases and J by 1 base, leaving 16 bases between them. Germline CDR1 is DFQATT and CDR2 is SNEGSKA (reference sequence). The CDR3 has 16 amino acids. The CDR3 protein is CSARWGLQKGTDTQYF. The covered CDR3 bases are TGCAGTGCTAGATGGGGACTGCAGAAGGGCACAGATACG.

This clone was seen at least ten times. The read ends 3 residues shy of where the CDR3 ends; the end is completed using the germline J gene. This chain joins TRBV30 and TRBJ1-5, with TRBD1 as a possible D gene (5 bases). This CDR3 spans 13 amino acids. Germline CDR1 reads GTSNPN; CDR2 reads SVGIG (reference sequence). V gave up 3 bases and J gave up 4 bases, with 10 bases separating them. The sequenced part of the CDR3 DNA is TGTGCCTGGAGCGGGGGGATAAATCAGCCC. It yields the protein CAWSGGINQP. The full-length CDR3 reads as CAWSGGINQPQHF.

This clone came up many times. The sequenced part of the CDR3 DNA is TGTGCCAGCAGCTTGGGGCTAGCGGGAGGCTACGAG. Its protein is CASSLGLAGGYE. The full CDR3 protein is CASSLGLAGGYEQYF. The rearrangement links TRBV5-4 to TRBJ2-7; 11 nucleotides align to TRBD2. The sequenced fragment ends 3 residues before the CDR3 boundary, so the rest is inferred from the germline J gene. The trim removed 0 bases at V and 3 bases at J, leaving 2 bases unmatched. The CDR3 is 15 amino acids. The germline CDR1 and CDR2 sequences are SGHNT and YYREEE (reference sequence).

This clone was observed many times. The read halts 3 residues ahead of the CDR3 end, with the missing end drawn from the germline J gene. This sequence joins TRBV30 and TRBJ2-3; 8 bases map to TRBD2. Germline V gene lookup returns CDR1 GTSNPN and CDR2 SVGIG (reference sequence). The length of the CDR3 is 15 residues. V lost 6 bases and J lost 2; bases outside the gene matches: 10. CDR3 sequence reads: CACAMASGYTDTQYF. The part of the CDR3 DNA that was read is TGTGCCTGCGCGATGGCTAGCGGGTACACAGATACG.

This clone was seen ten or more times. Read data end 3 residues before the CDR3 end; the end is taken from the germline J gene. The genes are TRBV4-1 and TRBJ2-3; tentative D call: TRBD2 (5 bases). V was clipped by 0 bases and J by 3 bases, with 16 bases between them. This CDR3 region has 17 residues. Germline loops: CDR1 MGHRA, CDR2 YSYEKL. CDR3 region: CASSQDLTRSLTDTQYF. CDR3 DNA (partial): TGCGCCAGCAGCCAAGATCTAACTAGGAGTCTGACAGATACG.

This clone was seen ten or more times. The CDR3 end falls 3 residues outside the read, so it is completed with the germline J gene. The chain links TRBV18 to TRBJ2-1; 9 bases are shared with TRBD2. The ends lost 2 bases at V and 5 bases at J; junction bases unmatched: 4. The germline V gene encodes CDR1 KGHSH and CDR2 LQKENI. The CDR3 is 15 residues long. The sequenced part of the CDR3 DNA is TGTGCCAGCTCACCAAGGTCTAGCGGGGACAATGAG. Translating it yields CASSPRSSGDNE. The entire CDR3 protein reads CASSPRSSGDNEQFF.

In its sample, this clone was seen a few times. The read ends 3 residues before the CDR3 terminus; that terminus is restored from the germline J gene. J is TRBJ1-2 and V is TRBV20-1; 7 nucleotides align to TRBD1. CDR1 and CDR2 (germline): DFQATT, SNEGSKA (reference sequence). The CDR3 runs 14 residues. With V trimmed by 0 bases and J by 7 bases, 8 bases remained unmatched. This CDR3 reads CSARDPNGTVGYTF. The part of the CDR3 DNA that was read is TGCAGTGCTAGAGATCCGAACGGGACAGTTGGC.

This clone was counted many times. The read ends 3 residues early relative to the CDR3; the germline J gene fills the gap. The V gene is TRBV5-1, the J gene TRBJ2-5; D may be TRBD2 (5 bases). This CDR3 is 16 amino acids long. Between the trimmed V and J ends, which lost 4 bases and 5 bases, there was a span of 21 bases. Per the germline V gene, CDR1 is SGHRS and CDR2 is YFSETQ. The CDR3 protein is CASSARTSHARETQYF. The sequenced part of the CDR3 DNA is TGCGCCAGCAGCGCCCGGACTTCACACGCCCGGGAGACC. The variable domain in full, with the rest retrieved from reference TRBV5-1 and TRBJ2-5, is KAGVTQTPRYLIKTRGQQVTLSCSPISGHRSVSWYQQTPGQGLQFLFEYFSETQRNKGNFPGRFSGRQFSNSRSEMNVSTLELGDSALYLCASSARTSHARETQYFGPGTRLLVL.

This clone has ten or more counts. The CDR3 extends 3 residues past the end of the read, so its final part is completed from the germline J gene. The chain carries TRBV20-1 and TRBJ2-7, with 12 bases identical to TRBD2. CDR1 is DFQATT, CDR2 SNEGSKA, per germline (reference sequence). The trim removed 6 bases at V and 3 bases at J, leaving 6 bases unmatched. The CDR3 contains 14 residues. The part of the CDR3 DNA that was read is TGCAGTGCCTCCACTAGCGGGAGGATCTACGAG. Translation gives CSASTSGRIYE. The full CDR3 reads CSASTSGRIYEQYF.

A note on this clone: A much larger clone is a single base away; this may be a read error. CDR3 in amino acids: CASREDSATNEKLFF. CDR3 DNA, as far as it was read: TGTGCCAGCCGTGAGGACAGTGCAACTAATGAAAAA. The chain couples TRBV2 to TRBJ1-4; D is perhaps TRBD1 (6 bases). The read stops 3 residues short of the end of the CDR3; the missing end is completed from the germline J gene. This CDR3 has 15 residues. Germline values: CDR1 SNHLY, CDR2 FYNNEI.

Of note for this clone: Read sequence stops 3 residues before the CDR3 end, and the germline J gene provides the missing end. The V call is TRBV7-6, the J call TRBJ2-1; D perhaps matches TRBD2 (6 bases). V was shortened by 5 bases and J by 5 bases, with 16 bases between the two germline ends. The CDR3 runs to 15 residues. Germline CDR1 and CDR2: SGHVS and FNYEAQ. Incomplete CDR3 DNA: TGTGCCAGCAGCCCTGGGGGTAGCGGAGACAATGAG. Translating it yields CASSPGGSGDNE. Given in full, the CDR3 is CASSPGGSGDNEQFF. The full variable domain, with the rest looked up from reference TRBV7-6 and TRBJ2-1, is GAGVSQSPRYKVTKRGQDVALRCDPISGHVSLYWYRQALGQGPEFLTYFNYEAQQDKSGLPNDRFSAERPEGSISTLTIQRTEQRDSAMYRCASSPGGSGDNEQFFGPGTRLTVL.

This clone has at least ten counts. The read halts 3 residues ahead of the CDR3 end, with the missing end drawn from the germline J gene. The rearrangement links TRBV5-1 to TRBJ1-1; no firm D call. V lost 0 bases, J lost 1 base, and 7 bases lay in between. CDR3 length: 14 residues. Germline V lookup: CDR1 SGHRS, CDR2 YFSETQ. CDR3: CASSLAVRNTEAFF. Incomplete CDR3 DNA: TGCGCCAGCAGCTTGGCAGTCAGGAACACTGAA.

This clone has a count of ten or more. The read ends 3 residues before the CDR3 terminus; that terminus is restored from the germline J gene. The chain is built from TRBV20-1 and TRBJ2-7, with TRBD2 identical over 8 bases. The CDR3 is 14 amino acids. The junction had 10 bases not matched to a gene; V was cut back by 7 bases and J by 2 bases. CDR1 DFQATT and CDR2 SNEGSKA come from the germline V gene (reference sequence). The CDR3 DNA, read in part, is TGCAGTGGGCGGGCGGGGGGCCCGACCTACGAG. Protein: CSGRAGGPTYE. The CDR3 in full is CSGRAGGPTYEQYF.